The 7 T cell receptor beta chains below all came from one sample that was sequenced in a study of cytomegalovirus exposure and HLA in healthy donors. Both 60 Vbeta primers and 13 Jbeta primers went into the PCR. Some clones are missing from TCRdb's copy, which holds only in-frame ones; the method was immunoSEQ multiplex PCR. Of about 160,000 clones listed, more than 70% were seen once; the top ten hold about 1.5%. The sample consisted of PBMCs. All receptors come from a male donor in good health and CMV-seronegative.

The V call is TRBV7-3, the J call TRBJ2-1; 11 nucleotides line up with TRBD2. The germline V gene has CDR1 SGHTA and CDR2 FQGTGA. CDR3 length: 15 amino acids. The trim removed 5 bases at V and 7 bases at J, leaving 7 bases unmatched. The CDR3 nucleotides read TGTGCCAGCAGCGTCACTAGCGGGGGCGGGAATGAGCAGTTCTTC. Protein sequence: CASSVTSGGGNEQFF.

This clone appeared a single time. The V gene is TRBV9, the J gene TRBJ2-5, with D possibly matching TRBD2 (5 bases). The J call may not be correct, given that the DNA end is closer to TRBJ2-7. Germline values: CDR1 SGDLS, CDR2 YYNGEE. The CDR3 consists of 13 residues. The CDR3 sequence is CASSAGGYYEQYF. CDR3 nucleotide sequence: TGTGCCAGCAGCGCCGGAGGCTACTACGAGCAGTACTTC.

The chain carries TRBV11-1 and TRBJ1-2, with D unresolved. Germline V lookup: CDR1 SGHAT, CDR2 FQDESV (reference sequence). This CDR3 has 13 residues. V was clipped by 3 bases and J by 5 bases, with 10 bases between them. The CDR3 reads CASSLGVFYGYTF. CDR3 in DNA: TGTGCCAGCAGCTTGGGAGTTTTTTATGGCTACACCTTC.

The chain has TRBV6-1 and TRBJ2-4, with 10 bases aligning to TRBD2. The CDR3 spans 17 residues. In germline, CDR1 is MNHNS, CDR2 SASEGT. Trimming at V came to 4 bases and at J to 0 bases, leaving 6 bases not matched to a gene. The CDR3 reads CASSGLAGALAKNIQYF. The CDR3, as DNA: TGTGCCAGCAGTGGGCTAGCGGGGGCTTTAGCCAAAAACATTCAGTACTTC.

The chain links TRBV7-8 to TRBJ1-1, with 7 bases aligning to TRBD1. The CDR3 is 15 residues long. The germline CDR1 and CDR2 sequences are SGHVS and FQNEAQ. The trim removed 5 bases at V and 1 base at J, leaving 7 bases unmatched. CDR3 loop: CASSPSTGSNTEAFF. Here the CDR3 DNA reads TGTGCCAGCAGCCCGTCGACAGGGTCGAACACTGAAGCTTTCTTT.

The CDR3 DNA follows: TGTGCCAGAACTTTTGGAAGGGGTAGCAATCAGCCCCAGCATTTT. Its protein is CARTFGRGSNQPQHF. J is TRBJ1-5 and V is TRBV27; possibly TRBD1 for D (5 bases). The CDR3 runs to 15 residues. Germline V gene data show CDR1 as MNHEY and CDR2 as SMNVEV (reference sequence). Trimming cost V 9 bases and J 0 bases, with 15 bases left between them.

The gene calls are TRBV6-5 and TRBJ1-4, with D maybe TRBD1 (6 bases). The germline gives CDR1 MNHEY, CDR2 SVGAGI. The length of the CDR3 is 15 residues. V shed 5 bases and J shed 7 bases, with 17 bases lying between them. CDR3 protein: CASSITGHLREKLFF. The CDR3, as DNA: TGTGCCAGCAGTATCACGGGACATCTTCGTGAAAAACTGTTTTTT.